Included here is one TCR beta chain sequence, with context. Its target is unknown. Controls came from buffy coats of healthy blood donors. Under the authors' procedure: A productive frequency of 2.59 x 10-5 was the lowest detectable. TCRdb's table, derived via immunoSEQ multiplex PCR, lists solely in-frame clones and lacks some. The V and J calls and clone size were taken over from that table, and D and trimming were inferred from the DNA. The data hold about 38,000 clones, with around 75% observed a single time. Germline CDR1 and CDR2: SGHVS and FNYEAQ. The CDR3 is 17 amino acids. V shed 1 base and J shed 7 bases, with 20 bases lying between them. This specimen belongs to a study of STAT5B mutations in CD4+ large granular lymphocyte leukemia. Findings and caveats of the study: Higher CD4+ than CD8+ T-LGLL clonality might reflect small sample size.

The sequencing sample was made of CD4+ T cells from blood buffy coats. The chain links TRBV7-6 to TRBJ1-5; perhaps TRBD1 as D (6 bases). The origin of this receptor is a human donor in good health. CDR3 coding DNA: TGTGCCAGCAGCTTAGTTGGGGGCAGGGCCTATGAACAGCCCCAGCATTTT. Translated: CASSLVGGRAYEQPQHF.